This note documents a single T cell receptor (beta chain) sequence. V was pared by 5 bases and J by 4 bases, with 3 bases of the junction left unmatched. The CDR3 contains 14 residues. Germline-derived CDR1 and CDR2 are SNHLY and FYNNEI. Authors' processing steps: Reference gene primer amplification gave estimated nucleated cell counts. Clones were read by immunoSEQ multiplex PCR, and TCRdb kept only the in-frame ones, dropping some. V and J calls plus clone size are reproduced from that table; the DNA served to infer D and trimming. The sample shows some 250,000 clones, around 86% of them seen only once. This specimen belongs to a study of blood T cell repertoires in COVID-19. Study in general: Donors in the United States, Italy and Spain gave samples during acute or convalescent COVID-19. PBMCs, B-cell-depleted T cells, or T cells provided the cDNA or gDNA that made up the material.

Sequenced material: peripheral blood. The sequence was obtained from a woman aged 55-75 years with active or convalescent COVID-19. The rearrangement uses TRBV2 and TRBJ1-2; 11 bases fit TRBD1. The CDR3 sequence is CASSRTGGTYGYTF. DNA for the CDR3: TGTGCCAGCAGTCGGACAGGGGGCACCTATGGCTACACCTTC.